Listed here is a single T cell receptor beta chain. Its antigen is still unknown. The record originates from a study of cytomegalovirus exposure and HLA in healthy donors. Study-wide points: Reportedly, TCR beta sequences accurately predicted HLA-A and HLA-B alleles in most subjects. As a later analysis revealed, most CMV-associated TCR beta chains appeared HLA-restricted.

PCR involved 60 Vbeta and 13 Jbeta primers. Profiling relied on immunoSEQ multiplex PCR, and the TCRdb table lists in-frame clones only, not all of them. The sample consists of some 120,000 clones, 81% of them appearing once. This CDR3 region has 17 residues. The trim removed 4 bases at V and 0 bases at J, leaving 7 bases unmatched. Germline values: CDR1 KGHSH, CDR2 LQKENI. J is TRBJ2-1 and V is TRBV18, with 9 bases lining up with TRBD1. Sequencing was carried out using PBMCs. The clonotype originates from a woman under 40 in good health and CMV-seronegative. CDR3 sequence (DNA): TGTGCCAGCTCACACCGGGACAGGGCAAGCTCCTACAATGAGCAGTTCTTC. Translation gives CASSHRDRASSYNEQFF.